This entry concerns a single T cell receptor (beta chain). The data belong to a study of glioma-infiltrating T cells after dendritic cell vaccination. Clones were read by immunoSEQ multiplex PCR, and TCRdb kept only the in-frame ones, dropping some. This sample carries approximately 82,000 clones, approximately 90% of them seen once, and the ten largest clones take about 3.2%. Trimming shortened V by 4 bases and J by 3 bases, and 9 bases separated the two germline ends. This CDR3 has 13 residues. Germline CDR1 is SGHNT and CDR2 is YYREEE (reference sequence). This rearrangement joins TRBV5-4 to TRBJ2-3; a weak D match, TRBD2 (5 bases). The sequencing here drew on blood, taken before dendritic cell vaccination. The TCR sequence derives from a human donor with glioblastoma. The CDR3 spells CASSHGETDTQYF. Here the CDR3 DNA reads TGTGCCAGCAGCCACGGGGAGACAGATACGCAGTATTTT.